Below are 21 T cell receptor beta chains sequenced from a single sample in a study of T cells in Graves' hyperthyroidism and ophthalmopathy. The TCR beta CDR3 regions underwent amplification using RNA transcripts as the source. HTBI primers drove first-round RT-PCR of the TCR CDR3. TCRdb ran MiXCR on the multiplex PCR reads and lists one entry per CDR3 protein. The profile shows 640,000 or so distinct CDR3 sequences, 12% to 15% of them singletons. The sequenced sample consisted of blood. The receptors shown here come from a young woman with Graves' ophthalmopathy.

This clonotype was seen only a few times. The rearrangement links TRBV19 to TRBJ2-1, with TRBD2 identical over 9 bases. Germline lookup yields CDR1 LNHDA and CDR2 SQIVND (reference sequence). This CDR3 has 15 residues. The trim removed 5 bases at V and 6 bases at J, leaving 8 bases unmatched. CDR3 nucleotide sequence: TGTGCCAGTAGTCCCCGCGGGAGGGGTTCCAATGAGCAGTTCTTC. Its translation: CASSPRGRGSNEQFF.

DNA of the CDR3: TGCAGTGCTACTCGGGACAGGGACTATGGCTACACCTTC. Its protein product is CSATRDRDYGYTF. The gene calls are TRBV20-1 and TRBJ1-2, with 9 bases matching TRBD1. This CDR3 region has 13 residues. Trimming at V came to 4 bases and at J to 3 bases, leaving 3 bases not matched to a gene. Germline lookup yields CDR1 DFQATT and CDR2 SNEGSKA (reference sequence).

The V gene is TRBV11-3, the J gene TRBJ2-4, with D maybe TRBD1 (6 bases). Trimming cost V 4 bases and J 8 bases, with 12 bases left between them. The CDR3 has 13 residues. Germline values: CDR1 SGHNT, CDR2 YENEEA. The CDR3 DNA reads as TGTGCCAGCAGCTGGATTCAGGGGTACATTCAGTACTTC. It specifies CASSWIQGYIQYF.

At least ten counts were recorded for this clonotype. This sequence joins TRBV11-1 and TRBJ2-1, with D possibly being TRBD2 (7 bases). The V end lost 1 base, the J end lost 8 bases, and 12 bases lay between the germline ends. The CDR3 is made up of 14 amino acids. Germline V gene lookup returns CDR1 SGHAT and CDR2 FQDESV (reference sequence). The CDR3 DNA reads TGTGCCAGCAGCTTAGAAGGCGGGGGCCATGAGCAGTTCTTC. It codes for CASSLEGGGHEQFF. Using reference TRBV11-1 and TRBJ2-1 for the parts outside the CDR3, the full variable domain is EAEVAQSPRYKITEKSQAVAFWCDPISGHATLYWYRQILGQGPELLVQFQDESVVDDSQLPKDRFSAERLKGVDSTLKIQPAELGDSAMYLCASSLEGGGHEQFFGPGTRLTVL.

The chain carries TRBV19 and TRBJ2-4, with D perhaps matching TRBD1 or TRBD2 (7 bases each). The V end was cut by 5 bases, the J end by 6 bases, with 17 bases between. CDR1 is LNHDA, CDR2 SQIVND, per germline (reference sequence). The CDR3 is 15 amino acids. The CDR3 region has the DNA TGTGCCAGTAGTTCTTTGACAGGGAGGGGAAACATTCAGTACTTC. It codes for CASSSLTGRGNIQYF.

This clonotype was seen ten or more times. This chain links TRBV20-1 with TRBJ2-2, with no clear D. This CDR3 spans 12 amino acids. In germline, CDR1 is DFQATT, CDR2 SNEGSKA (reference sequence). Trimming cost V 3 bases and J 2 bases, with 4 bases left between them. Written as DNA, the CDR3 is TGCAGTGCTAGCCGAAACACCGGGGAGCTGTTTTTT. This gives the protein CSASRNTGELFF.

J is TRBJ1-1 and V is TRBV11-3, with a weak D call TRBD1 (5 bases). V was clipped by 5 bases and J by 6 bases, with 25 bases between them. The CDR3 runs 17 residues. Germline V CDR1 and CDR2: SGHNT, YENEEA. CDR3 sequence reads: CASSRSGGYIMGAEAFF. CDR3 bases: TGTGCCAGCAGCCGAAGTGGGGGGTATATTATGGGCGCTGAAGCTTTCTTT.

Turning to this clonotype: A read error may explain this, as a much larger clone is one base away. J is TRBJ1-4 and V is TRBV7-2; D gene ambiguous. The CDR3 runs 16 residues. Germline V gives CDR1 SGHTA, CDR2 FQGNSA. Deletions cut 5 bases from V and 10 bases from J, with 23 bases between. The CDR3 sequence is CASSVPWSGMGGKLFF. The CDR3 coding sequence is TGTGCCAGCAGCGTACCCTGGTCGGGAATGGGTGGAAAACTGTTTTTT.

This clonotype occurred many times. V is TRBV20-1 and J is TRBJ2-5, with TRBD1 matching over 7 bases. Trimming took 5 bases from V and 2 from J; bases not matched to a gene: 8. CDR3 size: 14 residues. Germline CDR1 DFQATT, CDR2 SNEGSKA (reference sequence). CDR3 amino acids: CSAPRQGPQETQYF. DNA for the CDR3: TGCAGTGCTCCTCGACAGGGACCGCAAGAGACCCAGTACTTC.

At least ten counts were recorded for this clonotype. The chain links TRBV30 to TRBJ2-1, with a weak D call TRBD2 (6 bases). The CDR3 extends over 14 amino acids. V shed 4 bases and J shed 4 bases, with 14 bases lying between them. Per the germline V gene, CDR1 is GTSNPN and CDR2 is SVGIG (reference sequence). The CDR3 bases are TGTGCCTGGATTTCCCTAGCGCGGTACAATGAGCAGTTCTTC. Translation: CAWISLARYNEQFF.

V and J are TRBV15 and TRBJ2-7; D unclear. CDR3 size: 17 residues. CDR1 and CDR2 from the germline V gene are LNHNV and YYDKDF (reference sequence). V shed 0 bases and J shed 2 bases, with 17 bases lying between them. The CDR3 DNA reads as TGTGCCACCAGCAGAGATCCTCTAGAAAACCCAACCTACGAGCAGTACTTC. Protein product: CATSRDPLENPTYEQYF.

The chain has TRBV9 and TRBJ2-3; D not certain. This CDR3 comprises 13 residues. The V gene's germline CDR1 is SGDLS and CDR2 YYNGEE. The germline V and J ends were trimmed by 0 bases and 6 bases, with 8 bases remaining between them. CDR3 sequence: CASSVDPGDTQYF. The CDR3 nucleotides read TGTGCCAGCAGCGTAGACCCGGGCGATACGCAGTATTTT.

The chain combines TRBV24-1 with TRBJ2-2; possible D gene TRBD2, 5 bases. Trimming removed 2 bases at V and 5 bases at J, with 8 bases between. CDR1 KGHDR and CDR2 SFDVKD come from the germline V gene. This CDR3 is 14 amino acids long. In DNA form, the CDR3 reads TGTGCCACCAGTGATTGGGAGAGGACCGGGGAGCTGTTTTTT. Translated: CATSDWERTGELFF.

In this sample, this clonotype turned up many times. This chain connects TRBV10-3 to TRBJ2-7; 11 nucleotides align to TRBD2. The trim removed 3 bases at V and 6 bases at J, leaving 13 bases unmatched. Germline V lookup: CDR1 ENHRY, CDR2 SYGVKD. The CDR3 consists of 17 residues. CDR3 sequence: CAISDPEATSGIFEQYF. The CDR3 bases are TGTGCCATCAGTGATCCAGAAGCGACTAGCGGGATATTCGAGCAGTACTTC.

This clonotype appeared many times. The rearrangement joins TRBV5-1 to TRBJ2-1; weak D call: TRBD2 (6 bases). Trimming pared 0 bases from V and 1 base from J, leaving 11 bases between. CDR1 and CDR2 (germline): SGHRS, YFSETQ. This CDR3 has 16 amino acids. The CDR3 sequence is CASSLEGSGSYNEQFF. The CDR3 DNA reads TGCGCCAGCAGCTTGGAGGGGAGCGGGTCCTACAATGAGCAGTTCTTC.

This clonotype has a count of ten or more. The rearrangement uses TRBV11-3 and TRBJ1-1; unclear D gene. Deletions cut 2 bases from V and 6 bases from J, with 4 bases between. The CDR3 length is 11 residues. Germline lookup yields CDR1 SGHNT and CDR2 YENEEA. The CDR3: CASSLQAEAFF. The CDR3 bases are TGTGCCAGCAGCTTACAGGCTGAAGCTTTCTTT.

This clonotype was seen only a few times. V gene TRBV9 combines with J gene TRBJ2-5, with 10 bases that match TRBD1. The CDR3 runs to 16 residues. The J segment lost 2 bases and the V segment lost 4 bases, leaving 8 bases of the junction unmatched. Germline CDR1 reads SGDLS; CDR2 reads YYNGEE. CDR3 residues: CASSPPGQGTQETQYF. CDR3 sequence (DNA): TGTGCCAGCAGCCCTCCGGGACAGGGGACTCAAGAGACCCAGTACTTC.

This clonotype has just a few counts. V gene TRBV7-9 combines with J gene TRBJ2-1; 8 nucleotides align to TRBD2. The CDR3 is 16 residues long. Per the germline V gene, CDR1 is SEHNR and CDR2 is FQNEAQ (reference sequence). Unmatched junction bases numbered 7, after V lost 1 base and J lost 5 bases. The CDR3 DNA sequence: TGTGCCAGCAGCTTAGGGTTCGGGGGGGGGGACAATGAGCAGTTCTTC. Its translation: CASSLGFGGGDNEQFF.

This clonotype was observed many times. V is TRBV2 and J is TRBJ2-7; D might be TRBD1 (6 bases). The CDR3 totals 15 residues. Germline V gives CDR1 SNHLY, CDR2 FYNNEI. V dropped 0 bases and J dropped 3 bases, with 12 bases sitting between them. CDR3 region: CASSEARQDGYEQYF. The CDR3 coding sequence is TGTGCCAGCAGTGAAGCCAGACAGGACGGCTACGAGCAGTACTTC.

This clonotype was observed at least ten times. The chain carries TRBV2 and TRBJ2-1; possible D gene TRBD2, 8 bases. The CDR3 totals 13 residues. V dropped 11 bases and J dropped 2 bases, with 13 bases sitting between them. Germline V lookup: CDR1 SNHLY, CDR2 FYNNEI. The CDR3 reads CAGSGTAYNEQFF. DNA for the CDR3: TGTGCCGGTAGCGGGACAGCCTACAATGAGCAGTTCTTC. The variable domain in full, completed from reference TRBV2 and TRBJ2-1, reads EPEVTQTPSHQVTQMGQEVILRCVPISNHLYFYWYRQILGQKVEFLVSFYNNEISEKSEIFDDQFSVERPDGSNFTLKIRSTKLEDSAMYFCAGSGTAYNEQFFGPGTRLTVL.

There are many counts of this clonotype. This chain links TRBV3-1 with TRBJ2-5; TRBD2 is a possible D gene (5 bases). The V gene lost 0 bases and the J gene lost 7 bases, with 12 bases spanning the gap. In germline, CDR1 is LGHDT, CDR2 YNNKEL (reference sequence). This CDR3 comprises 14 residues. The CDR3 sequence: CASSQDWLEGTQYF. The CDR3 DNA reads TGTGCCAGCAGCCAAGATTGGCTAGAGGGGACCCAGTACTTC.